A single sample gave rise to the 27 T cell receptor beta chains below, sequenced in a study of T-cell reconstitution after alpha-beta-depleted transplantation in children (dated by TCRdb to between 2015 and 2016). This specimen's treatment or condition label, interpreted: allogeneic hematopoietic cell transplantation with graft depleted of TCRalphabeta T cells and CD19 B cells. Library preparation employed PCR. TCRdb lists the instrument as Illumina HiSeq 2500. TCR library preparation used molecular barcoding, with unique molecular identifiers applied to normalize quantification of the TCRbeta repertoire. TCRdb reran the public reads through fastp at Q25 and MiXCR, keeping productive beta chains. Entries that share a CDR3 protein sequence are merged under the most common genes and DNA. For this sample the table gives around 50,000 distinct CDR3 sequences, of which 52% were detected only once. Less than 45% of the sample belongs to the ten largest clones.

The material was peripheral blood, obtained before TCRalphabeta/CD19-depleted stem cell transplant. These receptors were collected from a boy under three years old with SCID, due to receive a stem cell transplant.

The gene calls are TRBV4-2 and TRBJ2-1; 7 nucleotides align to TRBD1. This CDR3 has 16 residues. Germline assignment: CDR1 LGHNA and CDR2 YNFKEQ. V lost 0 bases, J lost 2 bases, and 4 bases stayed unmatched. In DNA form, the CDR3 reads TGTGCCAGCAGCCAAGACCGGACAGGAACCTACAATGAGCAGTTCTTC. Encoded protein: CASSQDRTGTYNEQFF.

The J gene is TRBJ2-3, the V gene TRBV20-1, with D perhaps being TRBD1 or TRBD2 (5 bases each). Germline V lookup: CDR1 DFQATT, CDR2 SNEGSKA (reference sequence). The CDR3 consists of 14 residues. V lost 3 bases to trimming and J lost 2 bases, with 12 bases between them. The CDR3 DNA reads TGCAGTGCTAGCTGGGACCGACCCACAGATACGCAGTATTTT. Translation gives CSASWDRPTDTQYF.

The rearrangement uses TRBV7-9 and TRBJ1-1; perhaps TRBD1 as D (5 bases). This CDR3 has 12 residues. Trimming pared 5 bases from V and 4 bases from J, leaving 8 bases between. CDR1 is SEHNR and CDR2 is FQNEAQ in the germline V gene (reference sequence). CDR3 in amino acids: CASSHRSTEAFF. The CDR3 region has the DNA TGTGCCAGCAGCCACAGGTCCACTGAAGCTTTCTTT.

This clonotype appeared a few times. The J gene is TRBJ1-5, the V gene TRBV27; TRBD1 aligns across 7 bases. Germline values: CDR1 MNHEY, CDR2 SMNVEV (reference sequence). The ends lost 6 bases at V and 3 bases at J; junction bases unmatched: 8. CDR3 length equals 15 residues. The CDR3, as DNA: TGTGCCAGCAGGGCCGGGACAGAGATCAATCAGCCCCAGCATTTT. This gives the protein CASRAGTEINQPQHF.

The chain has TRBV7-9 and TRBJ2-3; TRBD1 matches 9 bases. This CDR3 is built from 16 residues. Germline V gives CDR1 SEHNR, CDR2 FQNEAQ (reference sequence). Trimming took 5 bases from V and 5 from J; bases not matched to a gene: 11. The CDR3 region is CASSAPGQGREDTQYF. The CDR3 coding sequence is TGTGCCAGCAGCGCTCCGGGACAGGGTCGAGAAGATACGCAGTATTTT.

V usage is TRBV18 and J usage is TRBJ2-1, with D perhaps TRBD1 (5 bases). CDR1 is KGHSH, CDR2 LQKENI, per germline. This CDR3 contains 16 residues. Trimming took 3 bases from V and 0 from J, leaving 12 bases between them. CDR3 amino acids: CASSPESRVSYNEQFF. In DNA, the CDR3 is TGTGCCAGCTCACCGGAATCCAGGGTCTCCTACAATGAGCAGTTCTTC.

The chain couples TRBV5-4 to TRBJ2-5; 10 bases are a match to TRBD2. Germline CDR1 is SGHNT and CDR2 is YYREEE (reference sequence). The CDR3 totals 16 residues. V trimming: 2 bases; J trimming: 5 bases; junction bases outside the gene matches: 9. DNA of the CDR3: TGTGCCAGCAGCTTCCGCCTTCTAGCGGGGGAGGAGACCCAGTACTTC. Translating gives CASSFRLLAGEETQYF. The full variable domain, its missing parts supplied by reference TRBV5-4 and TRBJ2-5, is ETGVTQSPTHLIKTRGQQVTLRCSSQSGHNTVSWYQQALGQGPQFIFQYYREEENGRGNFPPRFSGLQFPNYSSELNVNALELDDSALYLCASSFRLLAGEETQYFGPGTRLLVL.

The chain has TRBV7-6 and TRBJ2-1, with 7 bases matching TRBD1. The CDR3 totals 17 residues. The germline V gene has CDR1 SGHVS and CDR2 FNYEAQ. Losses at the gene ends were 4 bases for V and 8 bases for J; bases not matched to a gene: 17. The CDR3 spells CASSSSGEGAPLDEQFF. The CDR3 coding sequence is TGTGCCAGCAGCTCCTCGGGTGAGGGGGCGCCCCTCGATGAGCAGTTCTTC.

This clonotype was recorded a few times. The chain links TRBV11-2 to TRBJ2-1; 10 nucleotides agree with TRBD1. The CDR3 loop spans 15 amino acids. Germline V CDR1 and CDR2: SGHAT, FQNNGV. V dropped 5 bases and J dropped 7; count of bases not matched to a gene: 8. The CDR3 DNA is TGTGCCAGCAGCAAGGACAGGGGGAGGGGGAATGAGCAGTTCTTC. This gives the protein CASSKDRGRGNEQFF.

V and J are TRBV6-1 and TRBJ2-1; D may be TRBD1 or TRBD2 (6 bases each). The CDR3 has 15 amino acids. The germline gives CDR1 MNHNS, CDR2 SASEGT. Trimming took 1 base from V and 7 from J, leaving 14 bases between them. The CDR3 sequence is CASSEGAGEENEQFF. DNA for the CDR3: TGTGCCAGCAGTGAAGGTGCAGGGGAGGAGAATGAGCAGTTCTTC.

The rearrangement links TRBV3-1 to TRBJ2-1; weak D call: TRBD2 (6 bases). Trimming shortened V by 0 bases and J by 0 bases, and 15 bases separated the two germline ends. The CDR3 contains 18 residues. CDR1 is LGHDT, CDR2 YNNKEL, per germline (reference sequence). The CDR3 protein is CASSQDGGRGSSYNEQFF. The CDR3 region has the DNA TGTGCCAGCAGCCAAGACGGAGGGCGGGGAAGCTCCTACAATGAGCAGTTCTTC.

This clonotype was seen at least ten times. V is TRBV15 and J is TRBJ1-3; 7 bases align to TRBD1. After removal of 4 bases from V and 6 bases from J, the junction contained 3 bases not matched to a gene. The CDR3 extends over 13 amino acids. Germline CDR1 LNHNV, CDR2 YYDKDF (reference sequence). The CDR3 spells CATSNTGENTIYF. CDR3 DNA: TGTGCCACCAGCAACACAGGGGAAAACACCATATATTTT.

This clonotype was counted between two and nine times. The J gene is TRBJ1-1, the V gene TRBV10-2; D call uncertain. Trimming stripped 6 bases from V and 1 base from J, with 12 bases between. CDR1 and CDR2 from the germline V gene are WSHSY and SAAADI. The CDR3 contains 14 residues. CDR3 region: CASSSATGNTEAFF. As DNA, the CDR3 is TGCGCCAGCAGCTCAGCGACGGGGAACACTGAAGCTTTCTTT.

J is TRBJ2-3 and V is TRBV9; D gene unclear. The CDR3 length is 15 residues. Trimming left V 0 bases short and J 2 bases short, with 10 bases between. The germline gives CDR1 SGDLS, CDR2 YYNGEE. The DNA for the CDR3 is TGTGCCAGCAGCGTAGGTCCCCTGCACACAGATACGCAGTATTTT. This encodes CASSVGPLHTDTQYF. The whole variable domain, remainder taken from reference TRBV9 and TRBJ2-3, is DSGVTQTPKHLITATGQRVTLRCSPRSGDLSVYWYQQSLDQGLQFLIQYYNGEERAKGNILERFSAQQFPDLHSELNLSSLELGDSALYFCASSVGPLHTDTQYFGPGTRLTVL.

This clonotype was recorded many times. This chain connects TRBV5-1 to TRBJ2-5, with 8 bases aligning to TRBD2. The CDR3 has 16 amino acids. Per the germline V gene, CDR1 is SGHRS and CDR2 is YFSETQ. The V gene end was trimmed by 4 bases and the J gene end by 0 bases; junction bases not matched to a gene: 8. CDR3 residues: CASSLLAGTNQETQYF. The CDR3 DNA is TGCGCCAGCAGCCTATTAGCGGGGACGAACCAAGAGACCCAGTACTTC.

V and J are TRBV4-2 and TRBJ1-2, with D possibly being TRBD1 (5 bases). Germline V gives CDR1 LGHNA, CDR2 YNFKEQ. The CDR3 runs to 17 residues. V dropped 0 bases and J dropped 4 bases, with 18 bases sitting between them. The CDR3 region is CASSQDYIRDGFYGYTF. The CDR3 region has the DNA TGTGCCAGCAGCCAAGATTACATAAGGGACGGTTTCTATGGCTACACCTTC.

In this sample, this clonotype turned up many times. V gene TRBV25-1 combines with J gene TRBJ2-7; 7 nucleotides match TRBD2. The CDR3 runs 13 residues. Trimming at V came to 4 bases and at J to 0 bases, leaving 0 bases not matched to a gene. CDR1 is MGHDK and CDR2 is SYGVNS in the germline V gene. The CDR3 DNA sequence: TGTGCCAGCAGTGGGACTAGCTCCTACGAGCAGTACTTC. The encoded protein is CASSGTSSYEQYF.

The rearrangement uses TRBV10-2 and TRBJ2-5; D not resolved. CDR3 length equals 14 residues. Trimming pared 3 bases from V and 0 bases from J, leaving 8 bases between. In germline, CDR1 is WSHSY, CDR2 SAAADI. The CDR3 sequence is CASSEVGYQETQYF. In nucleotides, the CDR3 is TGCGCCAGCAGTGAAGTCGGATACCAAGAGACCCAGTACTTC.

The CDR3, as DNA: TGTGCCAGCAGTTTAGGGCAGGACACTGAAGCTTTCTTT. It yields the protein CASSLGQDTEAFF. The chain has TRBV12-3 or TRBV12-4 and TRBJ1-1; D is ambiguous. The CDR3 covers 13 residues. V shed 1 base and J shed 3 bases, with 6 bases lying between them.

This clonotype has just a few counts. The gene calls are TRBV24-1 and TRBJ2-1; a possible D gene is TRBD2 (6 bases). This CDR3 region has 14 residues. V lost 2 bases and J 9 bases, leaving 13 bases between the germline ends. From germline, CDR1 is KGHDR and CDR2 SFDVKD. The CDR3 DNA reads TGTGCCACCAGTGATTCTTGGCGGGGTGGTGAGCAGTTCTTC. This translates into CATSDSWRGGEQFF.

V usage is TRBV5-4 and J usage is TRBJ2-5; a weak D match, TRBD2 (5 bases). Germline lookup yields CDR1 SGHNT and CDR2 YYREEE (reference sequence). V lost 4 bases and J lost 2, with 12 bases in between. CDR3 length: 14 residues. In DNA form, the CDR3 reads TGTGCCAGCAGCATCCGGGATGGACAAGAGACCCAGTACTTC. Amino acids: CASSIRDGQETQYF.

This chain joins TRBV7-6 and TRBJ2-1; 8 positions agree with TRBD2. The CDR3 extends over 18 amino acids. The junction had 10 bases not matched to a gene; V was cut back by 2 bases and J by 1 base. Per germline, CDR1 SGHVS and CDR2 FNYEAQ. CDR3: CASSLTAGVVRSYNEQFF. CDR3 nucleotide sequence: TGTGCCAGCAGCTTAACAGCGGGGGTGGTGCGGTCCTACAATGAGCAGTTCTTC. The full variable domain, in which reference TRBV7-6 and TRBJ2-1 provide the parts outside the CDR3, is GAGVSQSPRYKVTKRGQDVALRCDPISGHVSLYWYRQALGQGPEFLTYFNYEAQQDKSGLPNDRFSAERPEGSISTLTIQRTEQRDSAMYRCASSLTAGVVRSYNEQFFGPGTRLTVL.

V gene TRBV12-3 or TRBV12-4 combines with J gene TRBJ2-3; 11 positions match TRBD2. Trimming cost V 3 bases and J 5 bases; bases outside gene matches: 4. The length of the CDR3 is 15 residues. The CDR3 sequence: CASSFLAGGRDTQYF. CDR3 bases: TGTGCCAGCAGTTTTCTAGCGGGGGGCAGAGATACGCAGTATTTT.

The rearrangement uses TRBV18 and TRBJ2-3, with D possibly TRBD1 on 6 matching bases. CDR3 length equals 15 residues. CDR1 is KGHSH and CDR2 is LQKENI in the germline V gene. Trimming cost V 2 bases and J 2 bases, with 11 bases left between them. CDR3: CASSPETGHTDTQYF. CDR3 in DNA: TGTGCCAGCTCACCAGAAACAGGGCACACAGATACGCAGTATTTT.

This clonotype has just a few counts. The V call is TRBV20-1, the J call TRBJ2-7, with TRBD1 matching over 8 bases. This CDR3 comprises 13 residues. CDR1 is DFQATT and CDR2 is SNEGSKA in the germline V gene (reference sequence). The ends lost 6 bases at V and 3 bases at J; junction bases unmatched: 7. The CDR3 DNA follows: TGCAGTGCCCGGAGACAGGGGCTCTACGAGCAGTACTTC. Its translation is CSARRQGLYEQYF.

This clonotype was counted a few times. The chain links TRBV29-1 to TRBJ1-3; 10 bases fit TRBD1. This CDR3 is built from 16 residues. Trimming took 6 bases from V and 2 from J; bases not matched to a gene: 10. The germline V gene encodes CDR1 SQVTM and CDR2 ANQGSEA. CDR3 residues: CSVVAGQGIPGNTIYF. The CDR3 nucleotides read TGCAGCGTAGTGGCGGGACAGGGGATCCCTGGAAACACCATATATTTT.

The chain links TRBV12-3 or TRBV12-4 to TRBJ1-6, with D possibly matching TRBD1 (6 bases). The CDR3 runs 15 residues. Trimming pared 7 bases from V and 9 bases from J, leaving 19 bases between. CDR3 residues: CASTPGSLRGSPLHF. In DNA form, the CDR3 reads TGTGCCAGCACTCCCGGGTCACTCAGGGGTTCACCCCTCCACTTT.